This T cell receptor beta chain was obtained from a study of blood T cell repertoires in COVID-19. About the study: Italy, Spain and the United States were the sources of the convalescent and acute COVID-19 samples.

Some clones are missing from TCRdb's copy, which holds only in-frame ones; the method was immunoSEQ multiplex PCR. The sample shows more than 200,000 clones, 70% to 90% of them seen only once. Germline values: CDR1 SGHNT, CDR2 YYREEE (reference sequence). Losses at the gene ends were 4 bases for V and 2 bases for J; bases not matched to a gene: 6. The CDR3 has 16 amino acids. The chain links TRBV5-4 to TRBJ2-3; 11 bases match TRBD2. The TCR originated in a man aged 50 to 60 with COVID-19, enrolled during active disease. The sample comprised peripheral blood. CDR3 DNA: TGTGCCAGCAGCCAGGGACTAGCGGTATACACAGATACGCAGTATTTT. Protein sequence: CASSQGLAVYTDTQYF.